This paragraph covers one TCR beta chain sequence. It lacks a known antigen. One base away there is no much larger clone; base qualities are not given. The data were obtained in a study of blood T cell repertoires in COVID-19 (dated by TCRdb to between 2020 and 2021). In terms of the full investigation: Collaborator samples came from the United States, Italy and Spain and covered acute and convalescent phases of COVID-19. The material from the prospective study consisted of cDNA or gDNA derived from T cells, B-cell-depleted T cells, or PBMCs. The dataset comprised deeply sampled blood TCRbeta repertoires from subjects exposed to, actively infected with, or recovered from COVID-19. The repertoires were released in a freely available public database intended as a resource for research on the immune response to SARS-CoV-2. The samples were drawn from two sources: the first 160 participants of the ongoing ImmuneRACE study, and 1,000 to 1,500 subjects contributed by 6 global collaborators. Sample metadata almost always included a de-identified subject ID, COVID-19 status, age in years and sex. HLA class I and class II types, where available, came from metadata supplied by the sample provider rather than from assay-based typing. Paper-wide results and their limitations: The quantity of clinical and demographic metadata differed by source and by participant and was supplied without curation.

TCRbeta CDR3 regions were amplified from genomic DNA by means of the immunoSEQ Assay, a bias-controlled multiplex PCR. The study's processing was this. The number of nucleated cells in each sample was estimated by amplification of reference gene primers within the assay. To quantify the absolute abundance of each unique TCRbeta CDR3 rearrangement, sequence reads were collapsed and filtered. For each sample, productive Simpson clonality was calculated as the square root of Simpson's diversity index across productive rearrangements. Here the immuneACCESS table is served through TCRdb, limited to in-frame sequences with V and J called. Missing clones are a known gap in these copies; in checked studies unresolved V genes cover under half, and the rest lacks a known reason. That table supplies the V and J calls and clone size; D and trimming were determined from the DNA. For this sample there are 150,000 to 200,000 clones; 80% to 90% appear just once. The ten largest clones take up around a fifth of the sample.

Each collaborating institution followed its own protocols to collect whole blood in K2EDTA tubes. For TCRbeta analysis, collaborator samples were shipped as frozen whole blood, as isolated PBMCs, or as DNA extracted from either sample type. Germline trimming amounts to 8 bases on V and 2 bases on J, with 5 as the count of junction bases outside the gene matches. Spanning cysteine to phenylalanine, the CDR3 consists of 13 amino acids. Just the 39-base CDR3 DNA is kept, in frame starting at base 1. Based on the germline V gene, the CDR1 and CDR2 sequences are SGHTA and FQGNSA. Recombination connected TRBV7-2 to TRBJ2-5; a stretch of 7 junction bases matches TRBD2. Material: peripheral blood. The TCR sequence derives from an elderly woman with acute or convalescent COVID-19. The CDR3 protein sequence reads: CASGGEGQETQYF. The DNA sequence is as follows: TGTGCCAGCGGTGGGGAGGGTCAAGAGACCCAGTACTTC.